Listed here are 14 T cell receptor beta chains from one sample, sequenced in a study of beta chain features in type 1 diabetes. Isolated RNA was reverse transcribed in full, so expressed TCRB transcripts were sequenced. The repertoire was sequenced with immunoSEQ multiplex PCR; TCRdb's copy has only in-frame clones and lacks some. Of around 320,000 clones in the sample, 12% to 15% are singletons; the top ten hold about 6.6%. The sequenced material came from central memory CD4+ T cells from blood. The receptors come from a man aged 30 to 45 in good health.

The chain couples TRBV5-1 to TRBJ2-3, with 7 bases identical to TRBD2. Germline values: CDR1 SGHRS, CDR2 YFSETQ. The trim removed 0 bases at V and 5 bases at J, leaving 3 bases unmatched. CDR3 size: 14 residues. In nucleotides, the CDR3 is TGCGCCAGCAGCTTGGCGTCTAGCGGAGATACGCAGTATTTT. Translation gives CASSLASSGDTQYF. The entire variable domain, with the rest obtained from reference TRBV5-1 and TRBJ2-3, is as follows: KAGVTQTPRYLIKTRGQQVTLSCSPISGHRSVSWYQQTPGQGLQFLFEYFSETQRNKGNFPGRFSGRQFSNSRSEMNVSTLELGDSALYLCASSLASSGDTQYFGPGTRLTVL.

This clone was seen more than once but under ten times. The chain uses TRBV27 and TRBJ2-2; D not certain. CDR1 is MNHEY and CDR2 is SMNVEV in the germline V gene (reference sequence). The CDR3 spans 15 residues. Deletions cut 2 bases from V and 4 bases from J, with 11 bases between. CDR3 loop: CASSLKWSATGELFF. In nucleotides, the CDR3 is TGTGCCAGCAGTTTAAAATGGTCGGCCACCGGGGAGCTGTTTTTT.

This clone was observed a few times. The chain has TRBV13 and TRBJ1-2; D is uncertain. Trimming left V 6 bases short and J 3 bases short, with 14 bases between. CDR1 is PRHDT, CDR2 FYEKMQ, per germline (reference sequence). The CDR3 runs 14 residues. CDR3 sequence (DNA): TGTGCCAGCAGTCGAACCCACGGGGACTATGGCTACACCTTC. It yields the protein CASSRTHGDYGYTF.

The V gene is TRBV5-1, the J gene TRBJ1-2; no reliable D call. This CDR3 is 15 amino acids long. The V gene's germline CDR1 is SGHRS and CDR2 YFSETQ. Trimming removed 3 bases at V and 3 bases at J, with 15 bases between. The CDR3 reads CASSSTTDGYYGYTF. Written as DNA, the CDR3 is TGCGCCAGCAGCTCGACCACTGACGGCTACTATGGCTACACCTTC. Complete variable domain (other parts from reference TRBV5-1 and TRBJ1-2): KAGVTQTPRYLIKTRGQQVTLSCSPISGHRSVSWYQQTPGQGLQFLFEYFSETQRNKGNFPGRFSGRQFSNSRSEMNVSTLELGDSALYLCASSSTTDGYYGYTFGSGTRLTVV.

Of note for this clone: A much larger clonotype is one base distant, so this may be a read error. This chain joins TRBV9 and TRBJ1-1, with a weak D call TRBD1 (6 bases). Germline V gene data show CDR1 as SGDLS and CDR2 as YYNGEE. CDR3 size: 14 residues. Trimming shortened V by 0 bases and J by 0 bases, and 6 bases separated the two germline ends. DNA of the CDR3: TGTGCCAGCAGCGTAGGACAGGTGAACACTGAAGCTTTCTTT. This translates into CASSVGQVNTEAFF.

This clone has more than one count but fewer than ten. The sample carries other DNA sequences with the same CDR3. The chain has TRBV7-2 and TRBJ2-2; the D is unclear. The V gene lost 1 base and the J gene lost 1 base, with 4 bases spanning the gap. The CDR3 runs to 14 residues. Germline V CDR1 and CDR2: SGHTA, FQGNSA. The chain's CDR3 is CASSLVQNTGELFF. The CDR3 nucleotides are TGTGCCAGCAGCTTAGTTCAGAACACCGGGGAGCTGTTTTTT.

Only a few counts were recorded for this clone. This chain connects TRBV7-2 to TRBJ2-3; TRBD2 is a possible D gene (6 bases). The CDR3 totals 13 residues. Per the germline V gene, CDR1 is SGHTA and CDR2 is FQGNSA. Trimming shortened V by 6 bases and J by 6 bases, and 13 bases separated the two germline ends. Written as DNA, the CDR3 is TGTGCCAGCAGTTTCATTACTAGCGATACGCAGTATTTT. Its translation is CASSFITSDTQYF.

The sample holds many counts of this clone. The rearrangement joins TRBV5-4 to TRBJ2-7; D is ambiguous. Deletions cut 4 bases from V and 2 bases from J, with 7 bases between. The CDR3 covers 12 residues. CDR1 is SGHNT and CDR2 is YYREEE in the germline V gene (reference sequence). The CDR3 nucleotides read TGTGCCAGCAGCGTTGGACCCTACGAGCAGTACTTC. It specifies CASSVGPYEQYF.

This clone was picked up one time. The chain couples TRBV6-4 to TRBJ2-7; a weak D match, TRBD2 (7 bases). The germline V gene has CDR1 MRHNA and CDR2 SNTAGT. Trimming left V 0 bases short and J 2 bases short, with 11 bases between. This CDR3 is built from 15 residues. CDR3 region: CASSDSMGGPYEQYV. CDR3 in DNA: TGTGCCAGCAGTGACTCGATGGGGGGGCCCTACGAGCAGTACGTC.

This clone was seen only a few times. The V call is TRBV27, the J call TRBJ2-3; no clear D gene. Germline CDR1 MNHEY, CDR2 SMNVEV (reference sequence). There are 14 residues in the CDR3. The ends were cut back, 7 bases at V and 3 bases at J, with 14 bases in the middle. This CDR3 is CASKIATLTDTQYF. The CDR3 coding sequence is TGTGCCAGCAAAATTGCCACCCTAACAGATACGCAGTATTTT.

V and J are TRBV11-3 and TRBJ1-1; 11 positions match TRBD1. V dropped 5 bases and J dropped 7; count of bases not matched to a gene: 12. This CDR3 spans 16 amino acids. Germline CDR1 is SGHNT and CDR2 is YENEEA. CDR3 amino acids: CASSNLRTGGFGEAFF. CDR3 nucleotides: TGTGCCAGCAGCAACCTACGGACAGGGGGCTTCGGTGAAGCTTTCTTT. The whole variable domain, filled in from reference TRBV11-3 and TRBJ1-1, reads EAGVVQSPRYKIIEKKQPVAFWCNPISGHNTLYWYLQNLGQGPELLIRYENEEAVDDSQLPKDRFSAERLKGVDSTLKIQPAELGDSAVYLCASSNLRTGGFGEAFFGQGTRLTVV.

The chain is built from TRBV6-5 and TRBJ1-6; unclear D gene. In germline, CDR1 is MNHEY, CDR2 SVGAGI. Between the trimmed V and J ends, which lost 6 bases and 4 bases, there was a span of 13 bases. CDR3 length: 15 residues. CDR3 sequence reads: CASSRAGGYNSPLHF. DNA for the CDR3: TGTGCCAGCAGCCGAGCGGGAGGTTATAATTCACCCCTCCACTTT.

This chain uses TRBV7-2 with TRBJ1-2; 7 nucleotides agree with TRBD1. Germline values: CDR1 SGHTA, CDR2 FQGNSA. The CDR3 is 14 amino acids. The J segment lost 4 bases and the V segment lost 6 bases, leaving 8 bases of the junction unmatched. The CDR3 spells CASRETGASYGYTF. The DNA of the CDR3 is TGTGCCAGCAGGGAAACAGGGGCTAGCTATGGCTACACCTTC.

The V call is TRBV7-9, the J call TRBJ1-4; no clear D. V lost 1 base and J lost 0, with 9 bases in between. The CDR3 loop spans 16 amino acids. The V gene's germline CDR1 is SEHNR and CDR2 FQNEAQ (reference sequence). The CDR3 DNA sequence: TGTGCCAGCAGCTTAGGTCAGACCACAACTAATGAAAAACTGTTTTTT. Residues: CASSLGQTTTNEKLFF.